The rows below give T cell receptor beta chains drawn from one sample of a study of blood T cell repertoires in COVID-19. Method: immunoSEQ multiplex PCR; TCRdb's copy keeps in-frame clones and lacks some. The sample gives 60,000 to 85,000 clones, 84% of which show up once; about 35% is in the top ten. The sequenced material came from peripheral blood. Every receptor here comes from a man in his sixties or seventies with acute or convalescent COVID-19. The conserved cysteine and the conserved F or W are not part of the CDR3 here. A D gene is named only where the DNA matches it firmly. The size of a clone is reported for some rows only, either as once, few or many, or as a class for expanded clones.

D,size,V,J,CDR3
TRBD1,-,TRBV3-1/TRBV3-2,TRBJ1-2,ASSPLDRGGVGYT
-,-,TRBV2,TRBJ2-4,ASSEARGPIQY
TRBD2,few,TRBV7-6,TRBJ2-1,ASSLVSSGGSYNEQF
-,-,TRBV6-5,TRBJ2-1,ASSMGGSGNEQF
-,once,TRBV9,TRBJ1-2,ASSGGTNYGYT
-,-,TRBV27,TRBJ2-5,ASSSHRDRETQY
TRBD2,-,TRBV5-6,TRBJ2-2,ASNTLAGAVNTGELF
TRBD1,-,TRBV6-5,TRBJ1-1,ASSWDRANTEAF
-,few,TRBV2,TRBJ1-1,ASIPGEYTEAF
TRBD1,-,TRBV5-6,TRBJ1-2,ASSLGGQGASGYT
-,-,TRBV19,TRBJ1-5,ASHKQPGQPQH
-,-,TRBV5-5,TRBJ2-1,ASSLEGATEQF
-,-,TRBV25-1,TRBJ2-5,ASSFQGLGETQY
-,-,TRBV15,TRBJ2-1,ATSRVLSGSYNEQF
-,-,TRBV7-2,TRBJ1-1,ASSLAGSGTEAF
-,-,TRBV29-1,TRBJ2-5,SGLQGMETQY
TRBD1,-,TRBV6-5,TRBJ2-7,ASIPTGTGGFEQY
-,few,TRBV27,TRBJ2-1,ASKLNDGTSSEQF
TRBD1,-,TRBV7-4,TRBJ2-7,ASSLVKRRQGSSYEQY
-,-,TRBV7-2,TRBJ2-1,ASSLGSGSYNEQF
TRBD1,-,TRBV5-1,TRBJ1-2,ASSSGTVRDGYT
-,-,TRBV6-6,TRBJ2-3,ASSYGGRVADTQY
TRBD1,-,TRBV3-1/TRBV3-2,TRBJ1-1,ASSHPRRGPPMNTEAF
-,-,TRBV9,TRBJ2-3,ASSPGWRADTQY
-,-,TRBV5-1,TRBJ1-3,ASSPEGRFGGNTIY
TRBD1,-,TRBV2,TRBJ2-7,ASSGTDAYEQY
TRBD2,-,TRBV6-5,TRBJ2-1,ASSIPGGYNEQF
TRBD1,-,TRBV27,TRBJ2-7,ASIDTGTASYEQY